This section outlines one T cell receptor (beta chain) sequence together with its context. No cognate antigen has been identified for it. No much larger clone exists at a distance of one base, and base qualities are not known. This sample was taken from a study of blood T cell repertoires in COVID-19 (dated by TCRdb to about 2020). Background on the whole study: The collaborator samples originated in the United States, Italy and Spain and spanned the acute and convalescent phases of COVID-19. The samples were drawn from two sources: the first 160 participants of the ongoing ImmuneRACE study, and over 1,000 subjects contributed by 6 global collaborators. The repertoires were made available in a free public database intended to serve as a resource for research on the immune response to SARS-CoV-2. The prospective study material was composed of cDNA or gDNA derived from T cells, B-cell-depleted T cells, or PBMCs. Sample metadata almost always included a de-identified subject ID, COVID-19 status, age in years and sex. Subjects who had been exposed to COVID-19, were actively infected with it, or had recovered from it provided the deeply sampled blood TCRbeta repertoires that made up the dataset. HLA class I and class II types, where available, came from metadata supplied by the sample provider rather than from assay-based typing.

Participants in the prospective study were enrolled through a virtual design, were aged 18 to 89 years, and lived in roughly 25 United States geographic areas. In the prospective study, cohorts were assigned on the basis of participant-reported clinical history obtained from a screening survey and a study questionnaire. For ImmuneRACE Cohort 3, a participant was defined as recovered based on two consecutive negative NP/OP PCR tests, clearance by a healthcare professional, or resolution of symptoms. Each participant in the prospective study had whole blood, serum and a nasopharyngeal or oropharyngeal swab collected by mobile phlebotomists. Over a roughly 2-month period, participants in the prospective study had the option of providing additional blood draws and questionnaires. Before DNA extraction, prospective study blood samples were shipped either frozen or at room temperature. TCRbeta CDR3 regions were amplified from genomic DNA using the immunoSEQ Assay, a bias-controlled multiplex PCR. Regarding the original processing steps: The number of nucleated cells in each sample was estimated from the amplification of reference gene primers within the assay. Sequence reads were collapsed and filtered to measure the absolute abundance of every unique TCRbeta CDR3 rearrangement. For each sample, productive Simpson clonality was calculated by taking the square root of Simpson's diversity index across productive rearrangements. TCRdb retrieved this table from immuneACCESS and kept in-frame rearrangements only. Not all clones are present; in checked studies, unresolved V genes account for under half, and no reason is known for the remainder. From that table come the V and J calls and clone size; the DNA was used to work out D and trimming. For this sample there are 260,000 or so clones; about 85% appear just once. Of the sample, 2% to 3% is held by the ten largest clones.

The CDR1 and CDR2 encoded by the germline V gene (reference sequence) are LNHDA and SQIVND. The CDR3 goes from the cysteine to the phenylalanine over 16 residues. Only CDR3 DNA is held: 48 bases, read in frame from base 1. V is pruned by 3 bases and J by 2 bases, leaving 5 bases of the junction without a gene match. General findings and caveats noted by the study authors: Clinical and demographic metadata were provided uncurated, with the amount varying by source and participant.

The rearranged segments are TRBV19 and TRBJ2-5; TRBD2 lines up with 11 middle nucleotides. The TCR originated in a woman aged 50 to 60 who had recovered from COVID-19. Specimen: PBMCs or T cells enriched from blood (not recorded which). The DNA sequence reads TGTGCCAGTAGTATCGGAGGGACTAGCGGACAAGAGACCCAGTACTTC. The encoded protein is CASSIGGTSGQETQYF.